Listed here is a single TCR beta chain. No cognate antigen has been identified for it. No much larger clonotype is one base removed from it; base qualities were not supplied. In the prospective study, participants were about 18 to 100 years old, resided in 24 geographic areas of the United States, and were enrolled through a virtual design. In the prospective study, cohorts were assigned on the basis of participant-reported clinical history obtained from a screening survey and a study questionnaire. Each participant in the prospective study had whole blood, serum and a nasopharyngeal or oropharyngeal swab collected by mobile phlebotomists. Over a roughly 2-month period, participants in the prospective study had the option of providing additional blood draws and questionnaires. Blood samples from the prospective study were shipped frozen or at room temperature prior to DNA extraction. The immunoSEQ Assay, a bias-controlled multiplex PCR, was used to amplify TCRbeta CDR3 regions from genomic DNA. The authors' analysis ran thus. Within the assay, amplification of reference gene primers was used to estimate how many nucleated cells each sample contained. To quantify the absolute abundance of each unique TCRbeta CDR3 rearrangement, sequence reads were collapsed and filtered. For each sample, productive Simpson clonality was calculated as the square root of Simpson's diversity index across productive rearrangements. Held by TCRdb, this immuneACCESS table contains in-frame sequences only and omits some clones. Under half of the omission traces to an unresolved V gene where checked; the cause of the rest is unknown. That table supplies the V and J calls and clone size; D and trimming were determined from the DNA. The sample contains approximately 390,000 clones, over 75% of them found a single time. Around 2% of the sample is taken by the ten largest.

This entry comes from a study of blood T cell repertoires in COVID-19 (dated by TCRdb to about 2020). Regarding the research as a whole: The collaborator samples originated in the United States, Italy and Spain and spanned the acute and convalescent phases of COVID-19. The prospective study material was composed of cDNA or gDNA derived from T cells, B-cell-depleted T cells, or PBMCs. The repertoires were made available in a free public database intended to serve as a resource for research on the immune response to SARS-CoV-2. A de-identified subject ID, COVID-19 status, age in years and sex were almost always included in the sample metadata. Subjects who had been exposed to COVID-19, were actively infected with it, or had recovered from it provided the deeply sampled blood TCRbeta repertoires that made up the dataset. The samples were drawn from the first 160 participants of the ongoing ImmuneRACE study and from more than 1,000 subjects provided by 6 global collaborators. HLA class I and class II types, where available, came from metadata supplied by the sample provider rather than from assay-based typing. Results the study describes overall, beyond this receptor: The quantity of clinical and demographic metadata differed by source and by participant and was supplied without curation.

The CDR3, from cysteine to phenylalanine, totals 15 residues. The retained sequence is limited to the CDR3, 45 bases, with the frame set at the first base. Trimming at the junction amounts to 0 bases on V and 4 bases on J, and the germline ends lie 12 bases apart. CDR1 MGHRA and CDR2 YSYEKL are derived from the germline V gene. The clonotype comes from a woman aged 40 to 55 with acute COVID-19. This chain is built from TRBV4-1 and TRBJ1-1, with a tentative D gene TRBD1 over 5 matching bases. Source material: PBMCs or T cells enriched from blood (not recorded which). CDR3 protein: CASSQDAQGGTEAFF. Read as DNA, the sequence is TGCGCCAGCAGCCAAGATGCGCAGGGAGGCACTGAAGCTTTCTTT.